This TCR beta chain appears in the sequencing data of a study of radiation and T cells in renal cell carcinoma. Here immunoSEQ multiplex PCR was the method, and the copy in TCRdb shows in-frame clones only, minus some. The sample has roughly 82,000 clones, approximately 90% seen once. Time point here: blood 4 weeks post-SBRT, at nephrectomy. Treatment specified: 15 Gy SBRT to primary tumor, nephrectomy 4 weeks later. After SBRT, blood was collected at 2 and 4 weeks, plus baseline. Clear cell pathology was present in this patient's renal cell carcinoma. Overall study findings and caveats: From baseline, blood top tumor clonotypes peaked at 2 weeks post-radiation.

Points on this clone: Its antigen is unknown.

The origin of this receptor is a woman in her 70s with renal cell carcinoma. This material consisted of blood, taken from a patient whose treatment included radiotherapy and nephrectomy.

The DNA for the CDR3 is TGCGCCAGCAGCTCAGGGGGGCCTTTGTATGGCTACACCTTC. This gives the protein CASSSGGPLYGYTF. The J gene is TRBJ1-2, the V gene TRBV5-1; 7 bases are shared with TRBD1. The germline gives CDR1 SGHRS, CDR2 YFSETQ. V lost 3 bases to trimming and J lost 5 bases; unmatched junction nucleotides: 7. This CDR3 is built from 14 residues.